This TCR beta chain appears in the sequencing data of a study of blood T cell repertoires in COVID-19. Study-wide context: Donors in Cohort 3 counted as recovered after two negative PCRs, clearance, or symptom resolution. T cells, B-cell-depleted T cells, or PBMCs supplied cDNA or gDNA.

Generated by immunoSEQ multiplex PCR, the TCRdb table keeps only in-frame clones and is missing some. The sample contains roughly 200,000 clones, about 86% of which appear only once. Trimming removed 1 base from V and 4 bases from J, with 4 bases in between. The CDR3 runs 13 residues. Recruits, aged roughly 18 to 89 years, lived in some 25 US areas. Cohort allocation depended upon clinical history that participants reported. V is TRBV12-3 or TRBV12-4 and J is TRBJ2-2; no definite D call. The clonotype was recovered from a woman aged 40 to 50 in a cohort exposed to, infected with or recovered from COVID-19 (not recorded which). Source material: PBMCs or T cells enriched from blood (not recorded which). The CDR3: CASSLGPTGELFF. The CDR3 DNA reads TGTGCCAGCAGTTTAGGGCCCACCGGGGAGCTGTTTTTT.